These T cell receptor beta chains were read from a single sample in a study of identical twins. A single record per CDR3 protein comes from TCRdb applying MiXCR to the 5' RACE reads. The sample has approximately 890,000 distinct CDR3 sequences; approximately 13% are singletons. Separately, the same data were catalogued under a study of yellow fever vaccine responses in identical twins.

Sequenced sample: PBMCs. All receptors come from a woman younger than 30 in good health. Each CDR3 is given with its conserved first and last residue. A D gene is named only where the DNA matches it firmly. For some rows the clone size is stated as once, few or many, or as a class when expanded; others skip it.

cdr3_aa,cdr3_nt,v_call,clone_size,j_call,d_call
CASSLGTGEGINQPQHF,TGTGCCAGCAGTTTAGGTACAGGGGAAGGGATCAATCAGCCCCAGCATTTT,TRBV12-3/TRBV12-4,-,TRBJ1-5,TRBD1
CASSLAAPSYNEQFF,TGTGCCAGCAGTTTGGCAGCACCCTCCTACAATGAGCAGTTCTTC,TRBV27,few,TRBJ2-1,-
CASSPRGAGKGNSPLHF,TGTGCCAGCAGCCCCCGAGGGGCAGGGAAAGGAAATTCACCCCTCCACTTT,TRBV7-9,few,TRBJ1-6,-
CSARRRDSAYEQYF,TGCAGTGCTAGACGCCGGGACAGTGCCTACGAGCAGTACTTC,TRBV20-1,-,TRBJ2-7,TRBD1
CASSLRAPGYYTGELFF,TGTGCCAGCAGTTTAAGGGCCCCAGGGTATTATACCGGGGAGCTGTTTTTT,TRBV27,-,TRBJ2-2,-
CASSHDRGQETQYF,TGTGCCAGCAGCCATGACAGGGGGCAAGAGACCCAGTACTTC,TRBV3-1,few,TRBJ2-5,TRBD1
CASSFGVGNTGELFF,TGTGCCAGCAGCTTTGGGGTCGGTAACACCGGGGAGCTGTTTTTT,TRBV7-9,many,TRBJ2-2,-
CASSLGTSRKQETQYF,TGCGCCAGCAGCTTGGGGACTAGCCGAAAGCAAGAGACCCAGTACTTC,TRBV5-1,few,TRBJ2-5,TRBD2
CASSQDGIAGLPRSGTDTQYF,TGTGCCAGCAGCCAAGATGGCATAGCGGGCCTACCCCGCTCCGGCACAGATACGCAGTATTTT,TRBV3-1,-,TRBJ2-3,TRBD2
CASGLGLAADTQYF,TGTGCCAGCGGCCTCGGGCTAGCGGCAGATACGCAGTATTTT,TRBV7-8,-,TRBJ2-3,TRBD2
CASSIKYQNQPQHF,TGTGCCAGTAGTATTAAGTACCAAAATCAGCCCCAGCATTTT,TRBV19,few,TRBJ1-5,-
CASSIGTLTNNEQFF,TGCGCCAGCAGCATCGGGACTCTAACAAACAATGAGCAGTTCTTC,TRBV5-1,-,TRBJ2-1,-
CSVANEKLFF,TGCAGCGTGGCTAATGAAAAACTGTTTTTT,TRBV29-1,few,TRBJ1-4,-
CASSRGPNSPLHF,TGTGCCAGCAGCCGGGGGCCCAATTCACCCCTCCACTTT,TRBV7-9,few,TRBJ1-6,-
CATSSTTSVPWETQYF,TGTGCCACCAGCAGCACGACTAGTGTCCCTTGGGAGACCCAGTACTTC,TRBV15,few,TRBJ2-5,-
CASKETQYF,TGTGCCAGCAAAGAGACCCAGTACTTC,TRBV21-1,few,TRBJ2-5,-
CAISESPVDRIDEKLFF,TGTGCCATCAGTGAGTCCCCGGTTGACAGGATAGATGAAAAACTGTTTTTT,TRBV10-3,-,TRBJ1-4,-
CASSTGVEQFF,TGTGCCAGCAGCACGGGAGTTGAGCAGTTCTTC,TRBV11-2,-,TRBJ2-1,-
CASSKSGELFF,TGTGCCAGCAGCAAAAGCGGGGAGCTGTTTTTT,TRBV11-3,-,TRBJ2-2,-
CASSQYRTGQNTGELFF,TGTGCCAGCAGCCAATACAGGACAGGGCAGAACACCGGGGAGCTGTTTTTT,TRBV4-2,-,TRBJ2-2,TRBD1
CASSQAGSNTGELFF,TGCGCCAGCAGCCAAGCCGGATCGAACACCGGGGAGCTGTTTTTT,TRBV4-1,-,TRBJ2-2,-
CASSLGAGNTEAFF,TGTGCCAGCAGCTTAGGAGCAGGGAACACTGAAGCTTTCTTT,TRBV5-1,many,TRBJ1-1,-
CASSQEGGRATYNEQFF,TGTGCCAGCAGCCAAGAAGGAGGGCGGGCAACCTACAATGAGCAGTTCTTC,TRBV4-2,many,TRBJ2-1,-
CASRYLLAGRYEQYF,TGTGCCAGCAGGTACTTACTAGCGGGAAGATACGAGCAGTACTTC,TRBV6-5,-,TRBJ2-7,TRBD2
CASSLVAGDTQYF,TGTGCCAGCAGCTTAGTAGCAGGAGATACGCAGTATTTT,TRBV7-9,many,TRBJ2-3,-
CASSPAQGTSGSFSGELFF,TGTGCCAGCAGCCCTGCACAGGGGACTAGCGGGAGTTTCTCCGGGGAGCTGTTTTTT,TRBV3-1,-,TRBJ2-2,TRBD2
CASSLETTSTDTQYF,TGTGCCAGCAGCTTAGAGACCACTAGCACAGATACGCAGTATTTT,TRBV13,-,TRBJ2-3,-
CASSSPASGYNEQFF,TGTGCCAGCAGCTCCCCGGCTAGCGGCTACAATGAGCAGTTCTTC,TRBV7-9,few,TRBJ2-1,TRBD2
CASRPPGLAGGPGTDTQYF,TGTGCCAGCAGGCCACCGGGACTAGCGGGAGGGCCGGGCACAGATACGCAGTATTTT,TRBV27,-,TRBJ2-3,TRBD2
CASSDRASSNQPQHF,TGTGCCAGCAGCGACAGGGCCAGTAGCAATCAGCCCCAGCATTTT,TRBV7-8,few,TRBJ1-5,TRBD1
CSAPVAGPNTGELFF,TGCAGTGCCCCTGTAGCGGGGCCAAACACCGGGGAGCTGTTTTTT,TRBV20-1,-,TRBJ2-2,TRBD2
CATGDRTNQPQHF,TGTGCCACTGGGGACAGGACTAATCAGCCCCAGCATTTT,TRBV10-3,few,TRBJ1-5,TRBD1
CASSVRDFREQYF,TGTGCCAGCAGCGTGAGGGATTTCCGCGAGCAGTACTTC,TRBV9,-,TRBJ2-7,-
CSVVPTMGEQYF,TGCAGCGTTGTCCCAACGATGGGCGAGCAGTACTTC,TRBV29-1,-,TRBJ2-7,-
CSAKEARDSNQPQHF,TGCAGTGCTAAAGAGGCCAGGGATAGCAATCAGCCCCAGCATTTT,TRBV20-1,-,TRBJ1-5,-
CASSLASLAGVNEQFF,TGTGCCAGCAGCTTAGCTTCCCTAGCGGGAGTCAATGAGCAGTTCTTC,TRBV7-2,few,TRBJ2-1,TRBD2
CSANGETQYF,TGCAGTGCTAATGGAGAGACCCAGTACTTC,TRBV20-1,-,TRBJ2-5,-
CASSQDSVAYEQYF,TGTGCCAGCAGCCAAGACTCGGTTGCCTACGAGCAGTACTTC,TRBV3-1,-,TRBJ2-7,-
CASSQDKAWVVF,TGTGCCAGCAGCCAAGATAAGGCCTGGGTGGTCTTC,TRBV14,-,TRBJ2-1,-
CAISGLGLAGGEQYF,TGTGCCATCAGTGGGCTAGGCCTAGCGGGCGGCGAGCAGTACTTC,TRBV10-3,many,TRBJ2-7,TRBD2
CASRPSGTDIYNSPLHF,TGTGCCAGCAGACCTTCCGGGACAGATATCTATAATTCACCCCTCCACTTT,TRBV6-1,few,TRBJ1-6,TRBD1
CSARLQQNQPQHF,TGCAGTGCTAGGCTACAGCAAAATCAGCCCCAGCATTTT,TRBV20-1,-,TRBJ1-5,-
CASSFSLAGGSNEQFF,TGCGCCAGCAGCTTCAGCTTAGCGGGGGGTTCCAATGAGCAGTTCTTC,TRBV5-1,few,TRBJ2-1,TRBD2